The clone carrying this T cell receptor (beta chain) was recorded once. TCRdb re-called the 5' RACE reads through MiXCR, storing one row per CDR3 protein. The sample carries about 80,000 distinct CDR3 sequences, roughly 12% recorded once. This entry comes from a study of early T cells in non-severe SARS-CoV-2 infection. Germline V CDR1 and CDR2: SGHAT, FQNNGV. With 5 bases removed from V and 5 bases from J, the gap between germline ends came to 10 bases. The CDR3 has 13 amino acids. Sequencing used whole blood, obtained at baseline. The V and J genes are TRBV11-2 and TRBJ1-5; D unresolved. The TCR comes from an adult who was a healthcare worker with PCR-confirmed SARS-CoV-2 infection or an uninfected control (not recorded which). The donor label of this sample is uncertain. CDR3 amino acids: CASSQDPHQPQHF. DNA of the CDR3: TGTGCCAGCAGCCAAGACCCTCATCAGCCCCAGCATTTT.